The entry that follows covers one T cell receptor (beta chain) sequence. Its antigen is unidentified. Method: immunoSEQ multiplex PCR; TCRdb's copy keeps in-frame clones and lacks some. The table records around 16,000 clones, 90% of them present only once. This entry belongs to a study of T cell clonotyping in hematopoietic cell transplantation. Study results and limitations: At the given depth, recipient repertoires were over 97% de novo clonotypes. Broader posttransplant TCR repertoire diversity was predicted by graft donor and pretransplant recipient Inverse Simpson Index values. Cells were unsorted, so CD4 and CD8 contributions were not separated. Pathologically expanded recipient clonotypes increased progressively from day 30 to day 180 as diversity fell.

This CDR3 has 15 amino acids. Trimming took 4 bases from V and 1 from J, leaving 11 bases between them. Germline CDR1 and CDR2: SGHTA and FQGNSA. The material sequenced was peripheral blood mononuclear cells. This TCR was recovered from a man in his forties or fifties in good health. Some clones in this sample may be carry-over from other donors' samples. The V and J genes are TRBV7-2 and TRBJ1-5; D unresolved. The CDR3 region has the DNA TGTGCCAGCAGCTCAGGCCTCCAGAGCAATCAGCCCCAGCATTTT. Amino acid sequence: CASSSGLQSNQPQHF.